What follows are 25 T cell receptor beta chains derived from one specimen sequenced in a study of CD8+ T cells in alopecia areata listed by TCRdb under 2018. Library preparation was by the immunoSEQ multiplex PCR assay. For TCR sequencing, RNA was extracted from every sample and reverse transcribed into cDNA to serve as template. TCRdb provides this immuneACCESS table in a form limited to in-frame rearrangements. Some clones are lacking; in checked studies, under half of them reflect an unresolved V gene, and why the rest are absent is not known. This sample was tabulated with over 250,000 clones, among which there are no singletons. Of the sample, 1.2% is held by the ten largest clones. Pooled mouse cutaneous lymph node cells were stained for CD4, CD8alpha, NKG2D, NKG2ACE and other markers and were then sorted on a BD Influx. Sequences were obtained from CD4+ T cells sorted from a lymph node. These receptors were obtained from a C3H/HeJ mouse with alopecia areata. This strain is of MHC haplotype H2-k.

For this clone: Gene names follow the mouse nomenclature. CDR3 region: CASSQQTGGGTGQLYF. The part of the CDR3 DNA that was read is TGTGCCAGCAGCCAACAGACAGGGGGAGGCACCGGG. The rearrangement links TRBV5 to TRBJ2-2; TRBD1 matches at 9 bases. The read terminates 4 residues before the CDR3 end, so the remaining end is supplied by the germline J gene. From germline, CDR1 is LGHNA and CDR2 YNLKQL (reference sequence). J gave up 4 bases and V 2 bases, and 5 bases lay outside the gene matches. The CDR3 runs 16 residues.

A word on this clone: Gene names and germline match the mouse. From the germline J gene comes the end of the CDR3, since the read stops 4 residues before it. V and J are TRBV13-2 and TRBJ2-2, with 7 bases that match TRBD2. Germline trimming cut 0 bases from V and 1 base from J; bases unmatched to any gene: 3. The germline V gene has CDR1 NNHNN and CDR2 SYGAGS (reference sequence). This CDR3 region has 16 residues. The covered CDR3 bases are TGTGCCAGCGGTGATGTCTGGGGGAAAAACACCGGG. This sequence encodes CASGDVWGKNTG. The complete CDR3 reads CASGDVWGKNTGQLYF.

This clone showed up just a few times. Here the gene names and germline are mouse. The CDR3 is CASSEFGGTAEQFF. The covered CDR3 bases are TGTGCCAGCAGTGAGTTTGGGGGGACTGCT. J is TRBJ2-1 and V is TRBV13-1; 7 bases map to TRBD2. From the germline J gene comes the end of the CDR3, since the read stops 4 residues before it. Losses at the gene ends were 2 bases for V and 6 bases for J; bases not matched to a gene: 5. The V gene's germline CDR1 is NSHNY and CDR2 SYGAGN. The CDR3 is made up of 14 amino acids.

As regards this clone: Gene names are mouse gene names. The sequenced fragment ends 4 residues before the CDR3 boundary, so the rest is inferred from the germline J gene. V usage is TRBV17 and J usage is TRBJ2-2; 8 bases match TRBD2. This CDR3 has 14 amino acids. Trimming removed 3 bases from V and 6 bases from J; junction bases left unmatched: 3. CDR1 and CDR2 from the germline V gene are MNHDT and YYDKIL. The CDR3 is CASSRLGGPGQLYF. CDR3 DNA (partial): TGTGCTAGCAGTAGGCTGGGGGGCCCCGGG.

With respect to this clone: Gene names denote mouse genes. The CDR3 extends 3 residues past the end of the read, so its final part is completed from the germline J gene. The same CDR3 can be traced to other DNA sequences in this sample. The V gene is TRBV19, the J gene TRBJ1-6, with TRBD1 identical over 10 bases. TRBJ1-6 is given ORF status, its function remaining uncertain. Germline lookup yields CDR1 FNHDT and CDR2 SITEND (reference sequence). V gave up 7 bases and J gave up 3 bases; unmatched junction bases: 1. This CDR3 has 14 amino acids. The CDR3 loop reads CASRDRGYNSPLYF. CDR3 DNA (partial): TGTGCCAGCCGGGACAGGGGCTATAATTCGCCC.

Note on this clone: Mouse gene names apply. This sample also contains other DNA sequences that code for the same CDR3. The covered CDR3 bases are TGCACCTGCAGTGGAGGGGGGGACTATGCT. Protein sequence: CTCSGGGDYA. The full CDR3 reads CTCSGGGDYAEQFF. V is TRBV1 and J is TRBJ2-1, with D tentatively TRBD2 (7 bases). Read sequence stops 4 residues before the CDR3 end, and the germline J gene provides the missing end. Trimming took 4 bases from V and 2 from J, leaving 9 bases between them. This CDR3 is built from 14 residues. Per the germline V gene, CDR1 is NSQYPW and CDR2 is LRSPGD (reference sequence).

This clone has a handful of counts. Genes and germline are mouse. This same CDR3 is encoded by further DNA sequences in the sample. The part of the CDR3 DNA that was read is TGTGCCAGCAGTACCGGGACTGGGGGGTAT. It yields the protein CASSTGTGGY. The full-length CDR3 reads as CASSTGTGGYEQYF. V and J are TRBV19 and TRBJ2-7, with TRBD2 identical over 12 bases. The sequence runs out 4 residues before the end of the CDR3; the remainder is reconstructed from the germline J gene. Germline V gives CDR1 FNHDT, CDR2 SITEND (reference sequence). This CDR3 comprises 14 residues.

Comment on this clone: Mouse gene names apply. The read ends 4 residues before the CDR3 terminus; that terminus is restored from the germline J gene. The chain couples TRBV31 to TRBJ2-1; 7 bases agree with TRBD1. The CDR3 sequence is 14 residues long. Germline CDR1 and CDR2: GKSSPN and SITVG. The ends lost 0 bases at V and 3 bases at J; junction bases unmatched: 2. The CDR3 region is CAWSLGQVYAEQFF. Partial CDR3 DNA: TGTGCCTGGAGTCTCGGACAGGTCTATGCT.

This clone showed up many times. Mouse names are used for the genes. The read ends 4 residues shy of where the CDR3 ends; the end is completed using the germline J gene. V usage is TRBV17 and J usage is TRBJ2-3; D gene uncertain. V was clipped by 0 bases and J by 1 base, with 8 bases between them. Per the germline V gene, CDR1 is MNHDT and CDR2 is YYDKIL. CDR3 length equals 15 residues. The DNA read from the CDR3 is TGTGCTAGCAGTAGAGATCCTGGCGGTGCAGAA. It encodes CASSRDPGGAE. The entire CDR3 protein is CASSRDPGGAETLYF.

This clone was counted between two and nine times. Each gene name is a mouse one. With the read ending 4 residues before the CDR3 end, the germline J gene is used to fill in that end. The chain recombines TRBV5 with TRBJ2-1, with D possibly being TRBD2 (6 bases). Germline CDR1 is LGHNA and CDR2 is YNLKQL (reference sequence). This CDR3 spans 15 amino acids. The covered CDR3 bases are TGTGCCAGCAGCCAAGACTGGGGAATGAGGGCT. Translation: CASSQDWGMRA. The full CDR3 sequence reads CASSQDWGMRAEQFF.

This clone was seen a few times. Here the gene names and germline are mouse. Coverage ceases 4 residues before the CDR3 finishes, and the germline J gene fills in the end. This chain joins TRBV31 and TRBJ1-2, with TRBD1 matching 12 bases. The CDR3 totals 15 residues. The V gene's germline CDR1 is GKSSPN and CDR2 SITVG. V dropped 2 bases and J dropped 2; count of bases not matched to a gene: 3. The CDR3 is CAWSGTGGENSDYTF. The covered CDR3 bases are TGTGCCTGGAGTGGGACAGGGGGCGAGAACTCC.

The table lists this clone with a few counts. Germline and genes: mouse. The read gets to within 4 residues of the CDR3 end, and the germline J gene fills in the rest. Different DNA sequences within this sample yield the same CDR3. The V and J genes are TRBV19 and TRBJ2-2; TRBD2 matches 7 bases. CDR3 size: 16 residues. With 0 bases clipped from V and 0 bases from J, the junction kept 2 bases outside the gene matches. Germline V gene data show CDR1 as FNHDT and CDR2 as SITEND (reference sequence). The CDR3 region is CASSIAGGSNTGQLYF. The sequenced part of the CDR3 DNA is TGTGCCAGCAGTATAGCGGGGGGGTCAAACACCGGG. The variable domain in full, completed from reference TRBV19 and TRBJ2-2, reads GGIITQTPKFLIGQEGQKLTLKCQQNFNHDTMYWYRQDSGKGLRLIYYSITENDLQKGDLSEGYDASREKKSSFSLTVTSAQKNEMAVFLCASSIAGGSNTGQLYFGEGSKLTVL.

This clone was observed a few times. The gene names given are mouse names. Read coverage stops 4 residues before the CDR3 terminus; the germline J gene supplies the remainder. The chain has TRBV17 and TRBJ1-1; the match to TRBD1 covers 7 bases. V lost 5 bases and J lost 0; bases outside the gene matches: 3. CDR3 length equals 14 residues. Germline V gene data show CDR1 as MNHDT and CDR2 as YYDKIL. CDR3: CASSVGQSNTEVFF. The covered CDR3 bases are TGTGCTAGCAGTGTGGGACAGTCAAACACA.

A remark on this clone: Gene names denote mouse genes. The read terminates 4 residues ahead of where the CDR3 ends, so the germline J gene completes it. The chain combines TRBV13-3 with TRBJ2-3; 7 bases map to TRBD2. The CDR3 sequence is 13 residues long. Germline V CDR1 and CDR2: NNHDY, SYVADS. Unmatched junction bases numbered 1, after V lost 6 bases and J lost 0 bases. The CDR3 DNA, read in part, is TGTGCCAGCAAACTGGGGAGTGCAGAA. Amino acids: CASKLGSAE. The entire CDR3 reads CASKLGSAETLYF.

The table lists this clone with a few counts. These gene names are mouse names. From the germline J gene comes the end of the CDR3, since the read stops 4 residues before it. The rearrangement links TRBV19 to TRBJ1-2; TRBD1 is a possible D gene (5 bases). V was cut by 2 bases and J by 0 bases, with 8 bases left in between. The V gene's germline CDR1 is FNHDT and CDR2 SITEND (reference sequence). The CDR3 has 14 residues. CDR3 residues: CASSISTANSDYTF. CDR3 DNA (partial): TGTGCCAGCAGTATCTCGACAGCAAACTCC.

For this clone: The listed genes are named as in mouse. Read coverage stops 4 residues before the CDR3 terminus; the germline J gene supplies the remainder. The chain is built from TRBV1 and TRBJ2-4, with 9 bases matching TRBD2. Trimming removed 6 bases from V and 0 bases from J; junction bases left unmatched: 1. CDR1 NSQYPW and CDR2 LRSPGD come from the germline V gene (reference sequence). The CDR3 is made up of 14 amino acids. CDR3 DNA, as far as it was read: TGCACCTGCAGAGGGACTGGGAGTCAAAAC. Translation: CTCRGTGSQN. The full CDR3 sequence reads CTCRGTGSQNTLYF.

As to this clone: Any gene name here is a mouse gene name. Distinct nucleotide sequences in the sample also encode this CDR3. The CDR3 sequence: CASSDAGNTLYF. Incomplete CDR3 DNA: TGTGCCAGCAGTGATGCTGGGAAC. The chain carries TRBV13-1 and TRBJ2-4, with D possibly TRBD2 on 5 matching bases. The CDR3 is cut off 4 residues early in the read; its end comes from the germline J gene. Germline assignment: CDR1 NSHNY and CDR2 SYGAGN. The CDR3 totals 12 residues.

In regard to this clone: Any gene name here is a mouse gene name. With the read ending 4 residues before the CDR3 end, the germline J gene is used to fill in that end. The rearrangement links TRBV13-3 to TRBJ2-3, with a tentative D call TRBD2 (6 bases). V lost 1 base, J lost 1 base, and 16 bases lay in between. The CDR3 totals 17 residues. CDR1 NNHDY and CDR2 SYVADS come from the germline V gene. CDR3 sequence reads: CASSDIWGGEGAETLYF. The covered CDR3 bases are TGTGCCAGCAGTGATATCTGGGGAGGAGAGGGTGCAGAA.

This clone was detected only a few times. Each gene name is a mouse one. The CDR3 goes on 4 residues after the read ends, and that part is filled in from the germline J gene. The chain is built from TRBV13-2 and TRBJ1-2; D call uncertain. V dropped 7 bases and J dropped 2 bases, with 6 bases sitting between them. Germline lookup yields CDR1 NNHNN and CDR2 SYGAGS (reference sequence). This CDR3 region has 11 residues. CDR3 in amino acids: CASSQNSDYTF. The CDR3 bases that were read are TGTGCCAGCTCACAGAACTCC.

This clone came up a few times. Here the gene names and germline are mouse. Read sequence stops 4 residues before the CDR3 end, and the germline J gene provides the missing end. The chain has TRBV5 and TRBJ2-3; 10 nucleotides line up with TRBD2. Germline V gene data show CDR1 as LGHNA and CDR2 as YNLKQL (reference sequence). J gave up 0 bases and V 0 bases, and 9 bases lay outside the gene matches. The CDR3 length is 19 residues. The CDR3 sequence: CASSQDPSWGGTSAETLYF. CDR3 DNA, as far as it was read: TGTGCCAGCAGCCAAGACCCCTCCTGGGGGGGCACTAGTGCAGAA.

This clone was detected a few times. All gene names here are mouse names. The CDR3 end falls 4 residues outside the read, so it is completed with the germline J gene. The V gene is TRBV13-1, the J gene TRBJ2-2, with 7 bases that match TRBD1. The CDR3 totals 17 residues. The V gene end was trimmed by 3 bases and the J gene end by 0 bases; junction bases not matched to a gene: 8. Germline V gene lookup returns CDR1 NSHNY and CDR2 SYGAGN. The CDR3 bases that were read are TGTGCCAGCAGTGCCATAACAGGGGCGACAAACACCGGG. Amino acids: CASSAITGATNTG. The CDR3 in full is CASSAITGATNTGQLYF.

This clone was counted only a few times. Gene names denote mouse genes. Read coverage stops 4 residues before the CDR3 terminus; the germline J gene supplies the remainder. The J gene is TRBJ2-2, the V gene TRBV31; 10 nucleotides agree with TRBD1. The CDR3 covers 15 residues. CDR1 GKSSPN and CDR2 SITVG come from the germline V gene. The junction had 5 bases not matched to a gene; V was cut back by 4 bases and J by 3 bases. CDR3 bases read: TGTGCCTGGACCTCCGGGACAGGGGACACCGGG. Translated, it gives CAWTSGTGDTG. The full CDR3 reads CAWTSGTGDTGQLYF.

This clone was observed a handful of times. Genes here carry mouse names. The read terminates 4 residues before the CDR3 end, so the remaining end is supplied by the germline J gene. The gene calls are TRBV19 and TRBJ2-7; 10 nucleotides agree with TRBD2. The CDR3 spans 15 residues. V gave up 4 bases and J gave up 0 bases; unmatched junction bases: 4. Germline V gene lookup returns CDR1 FNHDT and CDR2 SITEND (reference sequence). CDR3 residues: CASSPTGGPSYEQYF. CDR3 bases read: TGTGCCAGCAGTCCGACTGGGGGGCCCTCCTAT.

With regard to this clone: Mouse names are used for the genes. The read finishes 4 residues shy of the CDR3 end, and the germline J gene is used to complete it. This sequence joins TRBV19 and TRBJ1-1; 11 bases fit TRBD1. The CDR3 extends over 15 amino acids. In germline, CDR1 is FNHDT, CDR2 SITEND (reference sequence). V dropped 4 bases and J dropped 3; count of bases not matched to a gene: 5. The sequenced part of the CDR3 DNA is TGTGCCAGCAGTCGGACAGGGGGCATGGACACA. Amino acid sequence: CASSRTGGMDT. The entire CDR3 is CASSRTGGMDTEVFF.

This clone turned up a few times. Genes and germline come from the mouse. The read ends 4 residues shy of where the CDR3 ends; the end is completed using the germline J gene. The chain is built from TRBV13-1 and TRBJ1-2; TRBD1 matches at 7 bases. The germline gives CDR1 NSHNY, CDR2 SYGAGN. The CDR3 contains 15 residues. Trimming cost V 5 bases and J 1 base; bases outside gene matches: 8. Partial CDR3 DNA: TGTGCCAGCAGCGAGCGACAGGGCGGAAACTCC. Amino acid sequence: CASSERQGGNS. From start to end, the CDR3 is CASSERQGGNSDYTF.